This T cell receptor beta chain came from a study of blood T cells in healthy people across ages. Each sample provided at least 6 micrograms of extracted total RNA. For the second PCR, which ran for roughly 7 to 11 cycles, a sample-barcoded 5' primer and a J-beta primer mix were used. TCRdb re-analysed the 5' RACE reads in MiXCR, keeping a single row per CDR3 protein. This sample has approximately 1.5 million distinct CDR3 sequences, with 35% to 45% found just once. About this clonotype: Its cognate antigen is unknown.

The germline V gene has CDR1 SQVTM and CDR2 ANQGSEA. V lost 3 bases, J lost 4 bases, and 9 bases stayed unmatched. This CDR3 spans 15 amino acids. Whole-study findings and limits: Donors of long life had a larger count of naive CD4+ cells and greater diversity than aged donors. Estimated diversity across one million T cells was deemed an underestimate.

Specimen: blood. The chain recombines TRBV29-1 with TRBJ1-2; 9 bases match TRBD1. The clonotype comes from a woman between 18 and 29 years old in good health. The chain's CDR3 is CSVEAGTGRVYGYTF. The CDR3, as DNA: TGCAGCGTTGAGGCCGGGACAGGGAGGGTCTATGGCTACACCTTC. The full variable domain, completed using reference TRBV29-1 and TRBJ1-2, is SAVISQKPSRDICQRGTSLTIQCQVDSQVTMMFWYRQQPGQSLTLIATANQGSEATYESGFVIDKFPISRPNLTFSTLTVSNMSPEDSSIYLCSVEAGTGRVYGYTFGSGTRLTVV.